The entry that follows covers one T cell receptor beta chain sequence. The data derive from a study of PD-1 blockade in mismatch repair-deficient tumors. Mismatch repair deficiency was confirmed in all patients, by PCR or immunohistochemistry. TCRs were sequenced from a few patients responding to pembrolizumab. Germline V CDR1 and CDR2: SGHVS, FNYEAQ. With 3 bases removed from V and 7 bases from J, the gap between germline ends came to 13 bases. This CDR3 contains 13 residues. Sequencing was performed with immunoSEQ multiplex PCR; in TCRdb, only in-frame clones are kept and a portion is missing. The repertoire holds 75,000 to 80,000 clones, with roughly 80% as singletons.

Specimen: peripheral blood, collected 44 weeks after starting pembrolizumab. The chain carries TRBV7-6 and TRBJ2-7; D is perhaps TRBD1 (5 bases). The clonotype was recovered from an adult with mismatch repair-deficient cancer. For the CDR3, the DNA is TGTGCCAGCAGCTTCCTCCAGGGCAGGGAGCAGTACTTC. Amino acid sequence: CASSFLQGREQYF.